Listed below are T cell receptor beta chains from one sample, sequenced in a study of blood T cell repertoires in COVID-19. Sequencing used immunoSEQ multiplex PCR; TCRdb keeps in-frame clones, though not all of them. The repertoire includes about 270,000 clones, approximately 90% of them detected once, and 2% to 2.5% sits in the top ten. What was sequenced was PBMCs or T cells enriched from blood (not recorded which). These receptors came from a woman aged 18-29 years who had recovered from COVID-19. CDR3s include the opening cysteine and the closing phenylalanine or tryptophan. Fields, in order: CDR3 length, J gene, V gene, CDR3 protein.

length: 13
J: TRBJ2-1
V: TRBV7-9
CDR3: CASSLRTNNEQFF

length: 14
J: TRBJ2-7
V: TRBV27
CDR3: CASSLVGGAYEQYF

length: 15
J: TRBJ1-2
V: TRBV29-1
CDR3: CSVSPPPSVNYGYTF

length: 13
J: TRBJ1-6
V: TRBV7-9
CDR3: CASSLAQNSPLHF

length: 16
J: TRBJ2-2
V: TRBV18
CDR3: CASSPRESHNTGELFF

length: 15
J: TRBJ2-3
V: TRBV21-1
CDR3: CASSPRGNGTDTQYF

length: 18
J: TRBJ2-5
V: TRBV18
CDR3: CASSPRLAGGPNAETQYF

length: 17
J: TRBJ1-2
V: TRBV14
CDR3: CASSQDLAGPPNYGYTF

length: 13
J: TRBJ2-1
V: TRBV20-1
CDR3: CSASASSYNEQFF

length: 12
J: TRBJ1-1
V: TRBV5-4
CDR3: CASSRQNTEAFF

length: 14
J: TRBJ1-2
V: TRBV24-1
CDR3: CATSTRTGLSGYTF

length: 14
J: TRBJ2-1
V: TRBV25-1
CDR3: CASSELPGYNEQFF

length: 13
J: TRBJ2-7
V: TRBV27
CDR3: CASSKTGLDEQYF

length: 15
J: TRBJ1-6
V: TRBV30
CDR3: CAWSSRTGIYSPLHF

length: 15
J: TRBJ2-7
V: TRBV27
CDR3: CASSTYRGGSYEQYF

length: 12
J: TRBJ2-7
V: TRBV6-5
CDR3: CASNRGVGEQYF

length: 14
J: TRBJ1-1
V: TRBV9
CDR3: CASSVGGENTEAFF

length: 15
J: TRBJ2-1
V: TRBV7-9
CDR3: CASRQQGPSYNEQFF

length: 16
J: TRBJ1-6
V: TRBV21-1
CDR3: CASSQRAALDNSPLHF

length: 12
J: TRBJ1-5
V: TRBV30
CDR3: CACGLPNQPQHF

length: 17
J: TRBJ1-1
V: TRBV28
CDR3: CASSLRSQGRLNTEAFF

length: 17
J: TRBJ2-7
V: TRBV9
CDR3: CASSVGLAGASAYEQYF

length: 12
J: TRBJ2-2
V: TRBV10-2
CDR3: CASRRNTGELFF

length: 13
J: TRBJ1-2
V: TRBV6-2/TRBV6-3
CDR3: CASSGTVYYGYTF

length: 14
J: TRBJ1-1
V: TRBV5-4
CDR3: CASRGAGANTEAFF

length: 14
J: TRBJ1-4
V: TRBV5-1
CDR3: CASSLGGQNEKLFF

length: 14
J: TRBJ2-7
V: TRBV9
CDR3: CASSPAISSYEQYF

length: 13
J: TRBJ2-1
V: TRBV2
CDR3: CASGTRSYNEQFF

length: 14
J: TRBJ2-1
V: TRBV25-1
CDR3: CASSESLHQDEQFF

length: 15
J: TRBJ1-6
V: TRBV7-5
CDR3: CARRRYRAFRSPLHF

length: 17
J: TRBJ1-6
V: TRBV2
CDR3: CASSGISGGSYNSPLHF

length: 15
J: TRBJ2-2
V: TRBV19
CDR3: CASVPGQGDTGELFF

length: 15
J: TRBJ1-3
V: TRBV4-2
CDR3: CASSQEAASGNTIYF

length: 12
J: TRBJ1-5
V: TRBV28
CDR3: CATHPSDQPQHF

length: 11
J: TRBJ2-1
V: TRBV6-6
CDR3: CASSSRDREFF

length: 16
J: TRBJ2-3
V: TRBV18
CDR3: CASSLRQGGSTDTQYF

length: 17
J: TRBJ1-4
V: TRBV15
CDR3: CATSRGGNRDRNEKLFF